This T cell receptor beta chain originates from a study of blood T cell repertoires in COVID-19. Some clones are missing from TCRdb's copy, which holds only in-frame ones; the method was immunoSEQ multiplex PCR. This sample carries fewer than 450,000 clones, 88% of them seen once, and the ten largest clones take 1.2%. Germline CDR1 and CDR2: SGHRS and YFSETQ. The CDR3 covers 15 residues. Trimming stripped 3 bases from V and 0 bases from J, with 12 bases between. Two consecutive negative NP/OP PCR tests, clearance, or resolved symptoms defined Cohort 3 recovery. The sequence was obtained from a woman under 30 who had recovered from COVID-19. This sequence joins TRBV5-1 and TRBJ1-1; possibly TRBD1 for D (6 bases). The specimen sequenced was PBMCs or T cells enriched from blood (not recorded which). CDR3 in amino acids: CASSSLQGVNTEAFF. CDR3 nucleotides: TGCGCCAGCAGCTCGTTACAGGGAGTGAACACTGAAGCTTTCTTT.